The 12 T cell receptor beta chains below all came from one sample that was sequenced in a study of shared clonotypes between healthy human individuals. Sequencing was performed with immunoSEQ multiplex PCR; in TCRdb, only in-frame clones are kept and a portion is missing. The sample holds roughly 1,000,000 clones, 70% to 80% seen once. The specimen was memory CD4+ T cells from PBMCs. Subset here: CD45RA-negative fraction. Source of these receptors: a man between 18 and 35 years old in good health. Some clones in this sample may be carry-over from other donors' samples.

Worth noting for this clone: A much larger clone differs from this one at a single base, so this may be a read error. The J gene is TRBJ2-1, the V gene TRBV9; D is unclear. The CDR3 sequence is 14 residues long. Trimming removed 0 bases at V and 0 bases at J, with 4 bases between. Germline CDR1 reads SGDLS; CDR2 reads YYNGEE. The CDR3 reads CASSVESSYNEQFF. In DNA form, the CDR3 reads TGTGCCAGCAGCGTAGAGAGCTCCTACAATGAGCAGTTCTTC.

A remark on this clone: The same CDR3 also results from other DNA sequences found in this sample. The chain uses TRBV19 and TRBJ1-2; TRBD1 matches at 10 bases. Germline loops: CDR1 LNHDA, CDR2 SQIVND (reference sequence). The junction had 3 bases not matched to a gene; V was cut back by 7 bases and J by 4 bases. The CDR3 runs to 13 residues. CDR3 amino acids: CASNRDRGYGYTF. Written as DNA, the CDR3 is TGTGCCAGTAATCGGGACAGGGGCTATGGCTACACCTTC.

As regards this clone: The same CDR3 also results from other DNA sequences found in this sample. The genes are TRBV29-1 and TRBJ2-3; D call uncertain. The CDR3 is made up of 10 amino acids. V dropped 4 bases and J dropped 5 bases, with 4 bases sitting between them. Germline V gives CDR1 SQVTM, CDR2 ANQGSEA. DNA of the CDR3: TGCAGCGTTGGAGGAGATACGCAGTATTTT. The encoded protein is CSVGGDTQYF.

The V and J genes are TRBV5-1 and TRBJ2-2, with D uncertain. Per germline, CDR1 SGHRS and CDR2 YFSETQ. V lost 6 bases and J lost 0, with 9 bases in between. The CDR3 runs to 14 residues. The CDR3 sequence: CASTMGSNTGELFF. The DNA for the CDR3 is TGCGCCAGCACCATGGGGTCGAACACCGGGGAGCTGTTTTTT.

The chain recombines TRBV5-6 with TRBJ2-2; 8 nucleotides align to TRBD2. Germline V gene sequence: CDR1 SGHDT, CDR2 YYEEEE. The CDR3 runs 15 residues. V shed 4 bases and J 5 bases; nucleotides not matched to a gene: 7. The CDR3 sequence is CASSPGGGNTGELFF. The DNA for the CDR3 is TGTGCCAGCAGCCCCGGGGGGGGCAATACCGGGGAGCTGTTTTTT.

This chain joins TRBV5-1 and TRBJ2-5, with 8 bases that match TRBD2. The CDR3 is 15 amino acids. Losses at the gene ends were 5 bases for V and 1 base for J; bases not matched to a gene: 7. Germline V gene sequence: CDR1 SGHRS, CDR2 YFSETQ. The CDR3: CASRSGLAFQETQYF. The DNA of the CDR3 is TGCGCCAGCAGATCCGGACTAGCTTTCCAAGAGACCCAGTACTTC.

This clone was seen repeatedly, ten times or more. This chain links TRBV29-1 with TRBJ2-4; unclear D gene. V was pared by 1 base and J by 9 bases, with 10 bases between. This CDR3 is 12 amino acids long. Germline CDR1 and CDR2: SQVTM and ANQGSEA. The CDR3 region is CSVEVVDRIQYF. The CDR3 DNA follows: TGCAGCGTTGAAGTCGTAGATCGCATTCAGTACTTC.

This clone has a handful of counts. The J gene is TRBJ1-1, the V gene TRBV7-8, with 7 bases aligning to TRBD1. The ends lost 5 bases at V and 1 base at J; junction bases unmatched: 4. Germline CDR1 SGHVS, CDR2 FQNEAQ. CDR3 length: 14 amino acids. CDR3 nucleotide sequence: TGTGCCAGCAGCGCGCAGGGGGGGAACACTGAAGCTTTCTTT. Translating gives CASSAQGGNTEAFF.

V and J are TRBV21-1 and TRBJ2-2. TRBV21-1 constitutes a pseudogene. The CDR3 loop spans 15 amino acids. CDR3 amino acids: CASSKGYPNTGELFF. In DNA, the CDR3 is TGTGCCAGCAGCAAGGGATACCCGAACACCGGGGAGCTGTTTTTT.

The chain links TRBV25-1 to TRBJ2-1; D unclear. Per the germline V gene, CDR1 is MGHDK and CDR2 is SYGVNS. The CDR3 loop spans 16 amino acids. With 1 base removed from V and 7 bases from J, the gap between germline ends came to 17 bases. The chain's CDR3 is CASSEFGPGLENEQFF. The CDR3 region has the DNA TGTGCCAGCAGTGAATTCGGCCCGGGCCTCGAGAATGAGCAGTTCTTC.

This clone was found a few times. This chain uses TRBV28 with TRBJ2-7; 13 positions agree with TRBD2. This CDR3 has 15 amino acids. The V gene's germline CDR1 is MDHEN and CDR2 SYDVKM. Trimming removed 5 bases from V and 5 bases from J; junction bases left unmatched: 6. The chain's CDR3 is CASSPGLAGDHEQYF. In nucleotides, the CDR3 is TGTGCCAGCAGTCCCGGACTAGCGGGAGATCACGAGCAGTACTTC. Combining the CDR3 with reference TRBV28 and TRBJ2-7 gives the whole variable domain DVKVTQSSRYLVKRTGEKVFLECVQDMDHENMFWYRQDPGLGLRLIYFSYDVKMKEKGDIPEGYSVSREKKERFSLILESASTNQTSMYLCASSPGLAGDHEQYFGPGTRLTVT.

The chain couples TRBV11-3 to TRBJ2-2; 10 bases line up with TRBD2. CDR3 length equals 16 residues. Germline values: CDR1 SGHNT, CDR2 YENEEA. With 5 bases clipped from V and 4 bases from J, the junction kept 7 bases outside the gene matches. The CDR3 here is CASSPTSGVVTGELFF. The CDR3 DNA reads as TGTGCCAGCAGCCCCACTAGCGGGGTGGTCACCGGGGAGCTGTTTTTT.